The clone carrying this T cell receptor (beta chain) was recorded once. The CDR3 totals 11 residues. Germline CDR1 reads SGHAT; CDR2 reads FQNNGV. The V end lost 4 bases, the J end lost 11 bases, and 9 bases lay between the germline ends. The sample belongs to a study of T cell changes during pregnancy in multiple sclerosis. The table came from immunoSEQ multiplex PCR; TCRdb's copy has only in-frame clones and leaves some out. The sample has about 38,000 clones, approximately 92% seen once. The gene calls are TRBV11-2 and TRBJ2-1; the D gene is possibly TRBD1 (5 bases). Sequencing used CD8+ T cells from peripheral blood mononuclear cells, obtained after pregnancy. The TCR was taken from a female donor with multiple sclerosis, enrolled in a pregnancy study. This chain's CDR3 is CASSYAGKQFF. CDR3 in DNA: TGTGCCAGCAGCTATGCAGGGAAGCAGTTCTTC.